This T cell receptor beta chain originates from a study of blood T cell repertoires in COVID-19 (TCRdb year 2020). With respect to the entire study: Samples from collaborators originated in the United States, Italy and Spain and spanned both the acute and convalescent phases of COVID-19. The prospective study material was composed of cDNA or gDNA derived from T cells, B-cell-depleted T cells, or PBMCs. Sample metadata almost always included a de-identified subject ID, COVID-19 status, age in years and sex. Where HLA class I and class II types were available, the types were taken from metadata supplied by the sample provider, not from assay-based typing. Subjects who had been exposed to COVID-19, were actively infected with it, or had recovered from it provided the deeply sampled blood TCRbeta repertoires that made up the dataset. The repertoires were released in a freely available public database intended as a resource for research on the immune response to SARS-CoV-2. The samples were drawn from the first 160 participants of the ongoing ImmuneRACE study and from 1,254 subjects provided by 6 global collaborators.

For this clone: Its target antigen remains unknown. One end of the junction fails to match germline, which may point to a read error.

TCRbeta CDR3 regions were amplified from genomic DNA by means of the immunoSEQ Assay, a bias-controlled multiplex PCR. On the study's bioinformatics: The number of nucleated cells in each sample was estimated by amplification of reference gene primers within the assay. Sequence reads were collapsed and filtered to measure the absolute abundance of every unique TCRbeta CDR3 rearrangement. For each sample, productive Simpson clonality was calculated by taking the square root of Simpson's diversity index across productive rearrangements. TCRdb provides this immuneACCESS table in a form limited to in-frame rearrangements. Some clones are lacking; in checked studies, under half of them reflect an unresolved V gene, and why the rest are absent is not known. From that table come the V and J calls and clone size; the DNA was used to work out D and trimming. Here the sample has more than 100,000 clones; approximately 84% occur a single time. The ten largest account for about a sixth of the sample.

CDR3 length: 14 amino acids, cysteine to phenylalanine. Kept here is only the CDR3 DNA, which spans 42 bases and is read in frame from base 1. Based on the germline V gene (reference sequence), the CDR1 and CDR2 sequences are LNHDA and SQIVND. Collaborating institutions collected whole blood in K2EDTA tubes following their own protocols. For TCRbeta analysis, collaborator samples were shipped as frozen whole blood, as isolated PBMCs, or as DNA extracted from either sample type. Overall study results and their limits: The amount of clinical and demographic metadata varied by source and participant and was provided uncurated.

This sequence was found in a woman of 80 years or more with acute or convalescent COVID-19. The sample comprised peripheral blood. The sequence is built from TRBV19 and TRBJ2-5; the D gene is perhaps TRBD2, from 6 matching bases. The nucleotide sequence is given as TGTGCCAGTAGGGCAACAGGAGGGCAAGCGACCCAGTACTTC. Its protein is CASRATGGQATQYF.